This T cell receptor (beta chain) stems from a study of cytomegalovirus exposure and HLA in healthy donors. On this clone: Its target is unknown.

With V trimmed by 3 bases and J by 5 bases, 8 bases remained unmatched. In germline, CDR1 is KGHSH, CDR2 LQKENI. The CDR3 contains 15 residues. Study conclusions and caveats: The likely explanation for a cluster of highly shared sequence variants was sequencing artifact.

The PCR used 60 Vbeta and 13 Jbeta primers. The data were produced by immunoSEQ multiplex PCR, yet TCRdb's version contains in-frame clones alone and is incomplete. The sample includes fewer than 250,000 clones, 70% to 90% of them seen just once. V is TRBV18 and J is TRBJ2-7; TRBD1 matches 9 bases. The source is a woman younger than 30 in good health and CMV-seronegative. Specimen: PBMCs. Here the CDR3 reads CASSPGTGKVNEQYF. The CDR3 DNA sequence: TGTGCCAGCTCACCTGGGACAGGGAAGGTCAACGAGCAGTACTTC.